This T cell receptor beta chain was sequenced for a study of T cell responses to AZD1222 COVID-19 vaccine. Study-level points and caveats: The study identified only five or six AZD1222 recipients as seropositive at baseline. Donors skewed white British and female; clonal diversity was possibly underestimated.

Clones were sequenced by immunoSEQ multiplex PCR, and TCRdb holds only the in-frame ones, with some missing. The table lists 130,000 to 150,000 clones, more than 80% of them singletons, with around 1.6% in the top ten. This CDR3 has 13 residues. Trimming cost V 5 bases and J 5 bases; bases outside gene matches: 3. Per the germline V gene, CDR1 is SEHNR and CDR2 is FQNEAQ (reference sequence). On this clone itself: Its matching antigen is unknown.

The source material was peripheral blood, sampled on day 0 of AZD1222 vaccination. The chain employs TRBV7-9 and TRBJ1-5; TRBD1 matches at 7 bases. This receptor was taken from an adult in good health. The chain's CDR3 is CASSKGTDQPQHF. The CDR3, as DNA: TGTGCCAGCAGCAAAGGGACAGATCAGCCCCAGCATTTT.